The rows below give T cell receptor beta chains drawn from one sample of a study of cytomegalovirus exposure and HLA in healthy donors. Clones were sequenced by immunoSEQ multiplex PCR, and TCRdb holds only the in-frame ones, with some missing. The top ten clones hold over 2% of a sample with 50,000 or so clones, roughly 90% of them seen once. Material for sequencing was PBMCs. Receptors were obtained from a woman in her twenties or thirties in good health and CMV-seronegative. Each CDR3 is given with its conserved first and last residue. A D gene is named only where the DNA matches it firmly. Expanded clones get a size class; other rows say once, few or many, or leave the size out.

j_call: TRBJ1-3
clone_size: few
d_call: TRBD1
v_call: TRBV29-1
cdr3_nt: TGCAGCTTTACAGGGGCTGGAAACACCATATATTTT
cdr3_aa: CSFTGAGNTIYF

j_call: TRBJ2-3
clone_size: .
d_call: TRBD1
v_call: TRBV5-1
cdr3_nt: TGCGCCAGCAGCTTGGGGGACAGTACGTCAGATACGCAGTATTTT
cdr3_aa: CASSLGDSTSDTQYF

j_call: TRBJ1-1
clone_size: .
d_call: .
v_call: TRBV9
cdr3_nt: TGTGCCAGCAGCATTGGGGGGGACACTGAAGCTTTCTTT
cdr3_aa: CASSIGGDTEAFF

j_call: TRBJ2-5
clone_size: .
d_call: .
v_call: TRBV30
cdr3_nt: TGTGCCTGGAGCCCGCCGTGGGGGCGCGAGGGGACCCAGTACTTC
cdr3_aa: CAWSPPWGREGTQYF

j_call: TRBJ2-3
clone_size: .
d_call: TRBD2
v_call: TRBV28
cdr3_nt: TGTGCCAGCAGTACTAGCGGGACCACAGATACGCAGTATTTT
cdr3_aa: CASSTSGTTDTQYF

j_call: TRBJ1-2
clone_size: .
d_call: .
v_call: TRBV18
cdr3_nt: TGTGCCAGCTCACCAGGAGGGGAGGGTGGCTACACCTTC
cdr3_aa: CASSPGGEGGYTF

j_call: TRBJ1-5
clone_size: .
d_call: TRBD1
v_call: TRBV6-6
cdr3_nt: TGTGCCAGCATAACAGGGGGCGATCAGCCCCAGCATTTT
cdr3_aa: CASITGGDQPQHF

j_call: TRBJ2-5
clone_size: once
d_call: TRBD2
v_call: TRBV7-2
cdr3_nt: TGTGCCAGCAGCTCTCTAGCGGCCGGGGAGACCCAGTACTTC
cdr3_aa: CASSSLAAGETQYF

j_call: TRBJ2-3
clone_size: .
d_call: TRBD2
v_call: TRBV28
cdr3_nt: TGTGCCAGCACGAAGCGGGACACAGATACGCAGTATTTT
cdr3_aa: CASTKRDTDTQYF

j_call: TRBJ2-3
clone_size: .
d_call: .
v_call: TRBV11-2
cdr3_nt: TGTGCCAGCAGCTTATCTCTAGACACAGATACGCAGTATTTT
cdr3_aa: CASSLSLDTDTQYF

j_call: TRBJ1-2
clone_size: once
d_call: .
v_call: TRBV6-5
cdr3_nt: TGTGCCAGCAGTTACACGGGAGGCGGCTACACCTTC
cdr3_aa: CASSYTGGGYTF

j_call: TRBJ2-2
clone_size: .
d_call: TRBD2
v_call: TRBV5-4
cdr3_nt: TGTGCCAGCAGCTTGACTAGCGCAAACACCGGGGAGCTGTTTTTT
cdr3_aa: CASSLTSANTGELFF

j_call: TRBJ2-1
clone_size: .
d_call: TRBD2
v_call: TRBV19
cdr3_nt: TGTGCCAGTAGTTCCGGACTAGCGGGAGGGCCGGGGTACAATGAGCAGTTCTTC
cdr3_aa: CASSSGLAGGPGYNEQFF

j_call: TRBJ2-7
clone_size: .
d_call: TRBD2
v_call: TRBV14
cdr3_nt: TGTGCCAGCAGCCAGGGACTAGCGGCATACTACGAGCAGTACTTC
cdr3_aa: CASSQGLAAYYEQYF

j_call: TRBJ2-7
clone_size: .
d_call: TRBD1
v_call: TRBV7-6
cdr3_nt: TGTGCCAGCAGCGAACAGGGGGGCTACGAGCAGTACTTC
cdr3_aa: CASSEQGGYEQYF

j_call: TRBJ1-1
clone_size: .
d_call: .
v_call: TRBV18
cdr3_nt: TGTGCCAGCTCATCAGGGACATTCGCAGCTGAAGCTTTCTTT
cdr3_aa: CASSSGTFAAEAFF

j_call: TRBJ2-1
clone_size: .
d_call: .
v_call: TRBV28
cdr3_nt: TGTGCCAGCAGGATCGGGACACGGATTAATGAGCAGTTCTTC
cdr3_aa: CASRIGTRINEQFF

j_call: TRBJ1-2
clone_size: .
d_call: .
v_call: TRBV6-1
cdr3_nt: TGTGCCAGCAGTGAAGCCCCAGGGGCGCACTACACCTTC
cdr3_aa: CASSEAPGAHYTF

j_call: TRBJ1-1
clone_size: .
d_call: .
v_call: TRBV10-3
cdr3_nt: TGTGCCATCAGTGTAAGAGATATGAACACTGAAGCTTTCTTT
cdr3_aa: CAISVRDMNTEAFF

j_call: TRBJ2-1
clone_size: .
d_call: TRBD2
v_call: TRBV7-3
cdr3_nt: TGTGCCAGCAGCCGCCGAGCGAGCGGGAGCGGAGAGGAGCAGTTCTTC
cdr3_aa: CASSRRASGSGEEQFF

j_call: TRBJ2-7
clone_size: .
d_call: .
v_call: TRBV27
cdr3_nt: TGTGCCAGCAGTTTAACTCGCCAAAATACCTACGAGCAGTACTTC
cdr3_aa: CASSLTRQNTYEQYF

j_call: TRBJ1-1
clone_size: .
d_call: .
v_call: TRBV6-6
cdr3_nt: TGTGCCAGCAGTCCAGCGGGGGGGAAAAACACTGAAGCTTTCTTT
cdr3_aa: CASSPAGGKNTEAFF

j_call: TRBJ2-1
clone_size: .
d_call: .
v_call: TRBV5-1
cdr3_nt: TGCGCCAGCAGCTTGGCCATCTCCCAGGCGTCCTACAATGAGCAGTTCTTC
cdr3_aa: CASSLAISQASYNEQFF

j_call: TRBJ2-7
clone_size: .
d_call: TRBD2
v_call: TRBV5-5
cdr3_nt: TGTGCCAGCAGCATTAGCGGGAGTGGCGAGCAGTACTTC
cdr3_aa: CASSISGSGEQYF

j_call: TRBJ1-2
clone_size: once
d_call: .
v_call: TRBV7-2
cdr3_nt: TGTGCCAGCAGCCCAGGGGTGGGTGATGGCTACACCTTC
cdr3_aa: CASSPGVGDGYTF

j_call: TRBJ2-2
clone_size: once
d_call: TRBD1
v_call: TRBV5-1
cdr3_nt: TGCGCCAGCAGCCTGGGGACAGGGCCTCCCGGGGAGCTGTTTTTT
cdr3_aa: CASSLGTGPPGELFF

j_call: TRBJ2-1
clone_size: .
d_call: .
v_call: TRBV19
cdr3_nt: TGTGCCAGTAGTACCTACGACAACAACAATGAGCAGTTCTTC
cdr3_aa: CASSTYDNNNEQFF

j_call: TRBJ1-1
clone_size: .
d_call: .
v_call: TRBV2
cdr3_nt: TGTGCCAGCACGAGGTGGAACACTGAAGCTTTCTTT
cdr3_aa: CASTRWNTEAFF

j_call: TRBJ1-5
clone_size: .
d_call: .
v_call: TRBV5-8
cdr3_nt: TGTGCCAGCAGCTTGGAAGGCAGGGCTCAGCCCCAGCATTTT
cdr3_aa: CASSLEGRAQPQHF

j_call: TRBJ2-2
clone_size: .
d_call: .
v_call: TRBV19
cdr3_nt: TGTGCCAGTATCCCAGGGGTTGGGGCCGGGGAGCTGTTTTTT
cdr3_aa: CASIPGVGAGELFF

j_call: TRBJ2-7
clone_size: .
d_call: .
v_call: TRBV19
cdr3_nt: TGTGCCAGTAGTAAGGGGTTACCAAACGAGCAGTACTTC
cdr3_aa: CASSKGLPNEQYF

j_call: TRBJ1-4
clone_size: .
d_call: TRBD1
v_call: TRBV28
cdr3_nt: TGTGCCAGCAGTTGGGGGTGGGGGACAGGGGACGAAAAACTGTTTTTT
cdr3_aa: CASSWGWGTGDEKLFF

j_call: TRBJ2-1
clone_size: .
d_call: TRBD2
v_call: TRBV19
cdr3_nt: TGTGCCAGTAGTATGGCTAGCGGATACAATGAGCAGTTCTTC
cdr3_aa: CASSMASGYNEQFF

j_call: TRBJ1-1
clone_size: .
d_call: TRBD1
v_call: TRBV6-5
cdr3_nt: TGTGCCAGCAGTTACGGGACAGCGAACACTGAAGCTTTCTTT
cdr3_aa: CASSYGTANTEAFF

j_call: TRBJ2-1
clone_size: .
d_call: .
v_call: TRBV18
cdr3_nt: TGTGCCAGCTCACCACGTGGGGCAGGTGGACAGCGGGAGCAGTTCTTC
cdr3_aa: CASSPRGAGGQREQFF

j_call: TRBJ2-7
clone_size: once
d_call: TRBD2
v_call: TRBV6-5
cdr3_nt: TGTGCCAGCAGATCCCCCGGGACTAGCAACGAGCAGTACTTC
cdr3_aa: CASRSPGTSNEQYF

j_call: TRBJ1-2
clone_size: .
d_call: .
v_call: TRBV7-8
cdr3_nt: TGTGCCAGCAGCCTAGGATCAGGGGACTATGGCTACACCTTC
cdr3_aa: CASSLGSGDYGYTF

j_call: TRBJ1-3
clone_size: .
d_call: .
v_call: TRBV9
cdr3_nt: TGTGCCAGCAGCGTAGAAGAGATAATGGCTGGAAACACCATATATTTT
cdr3_aa: CASSVEEIMAGNTIYF

j_call: TRBJ2-3
clone_size: .
d_call: TRBD2
v_call: TRBV2
cdr3_nt: TGTGCCAGCAATCCGGGACTAGCGGGCTCAGATACGCAGTATTTT
cdr3_aa: CASNPGLAGSDTQYF

j_call: TRBJ2-7
clone_size: .
d_call: .
v_call: TRBV5-6
cdr3_nt: TGTGCCAGCAGCTTGGCGGGACACGACGAGCAGTACTTC
cdr3_aa: CASSLAGHDEQYF

j_call: TRBJ2-3
clone_size: few
d_call: .
v_call: TRBV5-6
cdr3_nt: TGTGCCAGCAGCCAGGGCGTCACAGATACGCAGTATTTT
cdr3_aa: CASSQGVTDTQYF

j_call: TRBJ1-1
clone_size: .
d_call: .
v_call: TRBV25-1
cdr3_nt: TGTGCCAGCAGTAACAGGGTCGCGCGTGAAGCTTTCTTT
cdr3_aa: CASSNRVAREAFF

j_call: TRBJ2-7
clone_size: .
d_call: TRBD2
v_call: TRBV10-1
cdr3_nt: TGCGCCAGCAGTGATCTTCTAGCGGGAATCCACGAGCAGTACTTC
cdr3_aa: CASSDLLAGIHEQYF

j_call: TRBJ2-7
clone_size: .
d_call: TRBD1
v_call: TRBV28
cdr3_nt: TGTGCCAGCAGTCTCACGGACAGGTCCGACTCCTACGAGCAGTACTTC
cdr3_aa: CASSLTDRSDSYEQYF

j_call: TRBJ1-2
clone_size: .
d_call: TRBD1
v_call: TRBV7-3
cdr3_nt: TGTGCCAGCAGCTTAGCCCCCGGGACAGGGAACTATGGCTACACCTTC
cdr3_aa: CASSLAPGTGNYGYTF

j_call: TRBJ2-7
clone_size: .
d_call: TRBD1
v_call: TRBV4-1
cdr3_nt: TGCGCCAGCAGCCAAGGGGACAGGCCCCACGAGCAGTACTTC
cdr3_aa: CASSQGDRPHEQYF

j_call: TRBJ2-7
clone_size: once
d_call: TRBD1
v_call: TRBV7-9
cdr3_nt: TGTGCCAGCAGCAAGGGACAGGGGAGGAACGAGCAGTACTTC
cdr3_aa: CASSKGQGRNEQYF

j_call: TRBJ2-5
clone_size: few
d_call: TRBD2
v_call: TRBV18
cdr3_nt: TGTGCCAGCTCACCAAGTAGCGGGATGGGAGAGACCCAGTACTTC
cdr3_aa: CASSPSSGMGETQYF

j_call: TRBJ1-1
clone_size: .
d_call: TRBD1
v_call: TRBV9
cdr3_nt: TGTGCCAGCAGCGACCAGGGGGCTTTGGGTGAAGCTTTCTTT
cdr3_aa: CASSDQGALGEAFF

j_call: TRBJ2-1
clone_size: .
d_call: TRBD2
v_call: TRBV7-9
cdr3_nt: TGTGCCCCTGGGACTAGCGGGGCAGATGAGCAGTTCTTC
cdr3_aa: CAPGTSGADEQFF

j_call: TRBJ2-7
clone_size: .
d_call: .
v_call: TRBV6-6
cdr3_nt: TGTGCCAGCAGTTACTCGACGACCGTTAGCGTCGAGCAGTACTTC
cdr3_aa: CASSYSTTVSVEQYF

j_call: TRBJ2-3
clone_size: .
d_call: .
v_call: TRBV9
cdr3_nt: TGTGCCAGCAGCGCCAGCAGCGTGTCAGATACGCAGTATTTT
cdr3_aa: CASSASSVSDTQYF

j_call: TRBJ1-2
clone_size: .
d_call: .
v_call: TRBV6-4
cdr3_nt: TGTGCCAGCAGTGACTCGTCCGGGAGCCGGGGCTACACCTTC
cdr3_aa: CASSDSSGSRGYTF

j_call: TRBJ2-5
clone_size: .
d_call: .
v_call: TRBV5-1
cdr3_nt: TGCGCCAGCAGCCCCACCCCCGGAGGGCAAGAGACCCAGTACTTC
cdr3_aa: CASSPTPGGQETQYF

j_call: TRBJ2-3
clone_size: .
d_call: TRBD2
v_call: TRBV5-4
cdr3_nt: TGTGCCAGCAGCGTGCTAGCGGAACTTCCCGGGGATACGCAGTATTTT
cdr3_aa: CASSVLAELPGDTQYF

j_call: TRBJ2-2
clone_size: once
d_call: TRBD2
v_call: TRBV5-1
cdr3_nt: TGCGCCAGCAGCTTCTCGCGGGAGTACACCGGGGAGCTGTTTTTT
cdr3_aa: CASSFSREYTGELFF

j_call: TRBJ1-1
clone_size: .
d_call: TRBD1
v_call: TRBV19
cdr3_nt: TGTGCCAGTAGTCCCCGGACAGGGGGAAGGAACACTGAAGCTTTCTTT
cdr3_aa: CASSPRTGGRNTEAFF

j_call: TRBJ2-1
clone_size: .
d_call: TRBD1
v_call: TRBV18
cdr3_nt: TGTGCCAGCTCACTCGGGGACAGCTCATACAATGAGCAGTTCTTC
cdr3_aa: CASSLGDSSYNEQFF

j_call: TRBJ1-1
clone_size: once
d_call: TRBD1
v_call: TRBV6-1
cdr3_nt: TGTGCCAGCATCCCCCAGGGGGATACTGAAGCTTTCTTT
cdr3_aa: CASIPQGDTEAFF

j_call: TRBJ2-1
clone_size: .
d_call: TRBD2
v_call: TRBV7-9
cdr3_nt: TGTGCCAGCAGGGGACTAGAGGAGCAGTTCTTC
cdr3_aa: CASRGLEEQFF